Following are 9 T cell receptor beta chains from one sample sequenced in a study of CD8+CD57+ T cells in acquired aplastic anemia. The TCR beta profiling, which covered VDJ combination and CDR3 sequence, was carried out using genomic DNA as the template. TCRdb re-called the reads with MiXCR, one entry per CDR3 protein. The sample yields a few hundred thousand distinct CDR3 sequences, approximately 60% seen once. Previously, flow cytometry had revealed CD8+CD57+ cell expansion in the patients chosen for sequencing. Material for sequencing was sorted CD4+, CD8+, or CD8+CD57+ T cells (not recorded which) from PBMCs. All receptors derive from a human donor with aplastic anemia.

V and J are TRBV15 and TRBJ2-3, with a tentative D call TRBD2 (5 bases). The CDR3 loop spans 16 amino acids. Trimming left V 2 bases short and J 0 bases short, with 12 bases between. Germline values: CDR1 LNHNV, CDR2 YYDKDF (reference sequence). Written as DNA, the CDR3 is TGTGCCACCAGCAGACTAGCCCCTATTAGCACAGATACGCAGTATTTT. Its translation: CATSRLAPISTDTQYF.

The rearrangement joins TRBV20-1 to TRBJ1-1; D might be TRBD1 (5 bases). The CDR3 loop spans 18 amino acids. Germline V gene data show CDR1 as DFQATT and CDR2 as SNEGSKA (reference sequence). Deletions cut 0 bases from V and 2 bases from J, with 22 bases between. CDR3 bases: TGCAGTGCTAGAGAGAGGGGCCTTCGGACATTCATCAACACTGAAGCTTTCTTT. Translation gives CSARERGLRTFINTEAFF.

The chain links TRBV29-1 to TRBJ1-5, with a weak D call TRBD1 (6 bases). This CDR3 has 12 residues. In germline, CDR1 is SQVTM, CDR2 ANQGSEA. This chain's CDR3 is CSASGGLGPQHF. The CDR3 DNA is TGCAGTGCATCCGGGGGCTTGGGGCCCCAGCATTTT.

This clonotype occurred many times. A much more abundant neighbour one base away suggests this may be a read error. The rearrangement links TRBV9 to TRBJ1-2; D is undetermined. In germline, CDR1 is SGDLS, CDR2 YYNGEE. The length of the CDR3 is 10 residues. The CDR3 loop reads CASRPCGHTF. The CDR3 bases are TGTGCCAGCAGGCCGTGTGGCCACACCTTC. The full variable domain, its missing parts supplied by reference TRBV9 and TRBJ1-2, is DSGVTQTPKHLITATGQRVTLRCSPRSGDLSVYWYQQSLDQGLQFLIQYYNGEERAKGNILERFSAQQFPDLHSELNLSSLELGDSALYFCASRPCGHTFGSGTRLTVV.

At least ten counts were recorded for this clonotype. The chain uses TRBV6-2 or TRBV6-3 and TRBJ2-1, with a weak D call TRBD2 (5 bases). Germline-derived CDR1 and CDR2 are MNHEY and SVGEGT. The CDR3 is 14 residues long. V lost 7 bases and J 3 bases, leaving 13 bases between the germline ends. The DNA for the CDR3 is TGTGCCAGCACAAAAGACGGGGTCTACAATGAGCAGTTCTTC. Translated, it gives CASTKDGVYNEQFF.

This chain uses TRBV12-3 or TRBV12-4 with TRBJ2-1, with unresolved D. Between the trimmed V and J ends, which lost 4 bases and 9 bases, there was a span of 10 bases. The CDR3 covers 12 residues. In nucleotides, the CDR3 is TGTGCCAGCAGTTCCCCGATTGCTGAGCAGTTCTTC. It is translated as CASSSPIAEQFF.

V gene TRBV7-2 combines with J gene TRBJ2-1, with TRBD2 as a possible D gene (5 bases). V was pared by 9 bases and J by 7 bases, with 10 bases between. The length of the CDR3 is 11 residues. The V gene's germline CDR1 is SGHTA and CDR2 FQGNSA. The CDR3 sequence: CASGWRNEQFF. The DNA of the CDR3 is TGTGCCAGTGGGTGGAGGAATGAGCAGTTCTTC.

The chain's CDR3 is CASTGDRTYEQYF. The CDR3 bases are TGTGCCAGCACCGGGGACAGGACCTACGAGCAGTACTTC. The chain couples TRBV6-6 to TRBJ2-7, with 8 bases lining up with TRBD1. Trimming took 7 bases from V and 2 from J; bases not matched to a gene: 4. There are 13 residues in the CDR3. From germline, CDR1 is MNHNY and CDR2 SVGAGI (reference sequence).

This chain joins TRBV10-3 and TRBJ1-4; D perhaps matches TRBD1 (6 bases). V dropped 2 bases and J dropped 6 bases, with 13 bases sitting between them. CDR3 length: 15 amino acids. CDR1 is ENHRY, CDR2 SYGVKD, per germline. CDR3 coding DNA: TGTGCCATCAGTGAGGGAACAGGGAGTGATGAAAAACTGTTTTTT. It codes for CAISEGTGSDEKLFF.